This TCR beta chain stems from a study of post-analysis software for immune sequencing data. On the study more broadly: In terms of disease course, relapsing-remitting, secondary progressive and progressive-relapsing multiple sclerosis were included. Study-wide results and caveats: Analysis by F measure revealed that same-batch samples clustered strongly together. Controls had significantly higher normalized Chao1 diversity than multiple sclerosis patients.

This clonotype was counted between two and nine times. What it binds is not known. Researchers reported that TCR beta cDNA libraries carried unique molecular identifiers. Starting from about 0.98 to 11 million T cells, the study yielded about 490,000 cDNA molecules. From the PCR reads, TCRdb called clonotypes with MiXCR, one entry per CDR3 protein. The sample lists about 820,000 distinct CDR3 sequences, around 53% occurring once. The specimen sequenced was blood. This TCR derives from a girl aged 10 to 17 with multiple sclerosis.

CDR3 DNA sequence: TGCGCCAGCAGCGACTACGGGGCTAGCAACACCGGGGAGCTGTTTTTT. Translating gives CASSDYGASNTGELFF. The chain is built from TRBV5-1 and TRBJ2-2; D assignment may be TRBD1 or TRBD2 (5 bases each). The CDR3 extends over 16 amino acids. V was cut by 4 bases and J by 2 bases, with 15 bases left in between. Germline assignment: CDR1 SGHRS and CDR2 YFSETQ.